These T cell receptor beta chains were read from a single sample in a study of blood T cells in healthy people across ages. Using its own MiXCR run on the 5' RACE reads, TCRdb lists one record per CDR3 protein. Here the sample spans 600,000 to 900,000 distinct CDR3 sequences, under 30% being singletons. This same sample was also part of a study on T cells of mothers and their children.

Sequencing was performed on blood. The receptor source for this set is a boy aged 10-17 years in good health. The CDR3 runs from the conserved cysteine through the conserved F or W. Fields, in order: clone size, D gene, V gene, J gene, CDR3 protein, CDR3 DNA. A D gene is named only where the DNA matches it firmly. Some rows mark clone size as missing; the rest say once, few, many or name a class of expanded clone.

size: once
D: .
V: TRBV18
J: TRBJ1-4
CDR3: CASSEESTNEKLFF
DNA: TGTGCCAGCTCAGAGGAGTCAACTAATGAAAAACTGTTTTTT

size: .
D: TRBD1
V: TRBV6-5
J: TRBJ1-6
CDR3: CASSTSYGTGVNSPLHF
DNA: TGTGCCAGCAGTACATCATACGGGACAGGGGTTAATTCACCCCTCCACTTT

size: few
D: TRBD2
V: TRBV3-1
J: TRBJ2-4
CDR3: CASSLTSGGAYHYF
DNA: TGTGCCAGCAGCCTGACTAGCGGGGGGGCATACCATTACTTC

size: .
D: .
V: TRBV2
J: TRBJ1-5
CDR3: CASSSVLPSNQPQHF
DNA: TGTGCCAGCAGTTCAGTCCTCCCGAGCAATCAGCCCCAGCATTTT

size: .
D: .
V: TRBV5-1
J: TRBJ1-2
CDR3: CASSLNRADGYTF
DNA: TGCGCCAGCAGCTTAAACAGGGCGGATGGCTACACCTTC

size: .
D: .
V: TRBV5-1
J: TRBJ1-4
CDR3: CASSSSGDPNEKLFF
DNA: TGCGCCAGCAGCTCGTCGGGGGACCCCAATGAAAAACTGTTTTTT

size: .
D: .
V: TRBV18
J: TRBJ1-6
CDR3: CASSPRQADDNSPLHF
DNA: TGTGCCAGCTCACCACGTCAGGCCGACGATAATTCACCCCTCCACTTT

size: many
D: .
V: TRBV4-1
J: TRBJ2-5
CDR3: CASSQEGVRETQYF
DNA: TGCGCCAGCAGCCAAGAGGGGGTCCGAGAGACCCAGTACTTC

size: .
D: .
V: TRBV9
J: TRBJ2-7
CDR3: CASSASLPILNEQYF
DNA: TGTGCCAGCAGCGCCTCTCTACCCATCCTAAACGAGCAGTACTTC

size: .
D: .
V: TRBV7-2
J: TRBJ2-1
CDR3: CASSPGRNNEQFF
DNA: TGTGCCAGCAGTCCGGGACGGAACAATGAGCAGTTCTTC

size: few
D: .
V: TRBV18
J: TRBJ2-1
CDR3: CASSPSGPQYNEQFF
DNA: TGTGCCAGCTCACCAAGTGGCCCTCAGTACAATGAGCAGTTCTTC

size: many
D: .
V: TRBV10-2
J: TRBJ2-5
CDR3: CASSVRWEETQYF
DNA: TGCGCCAGCAGTGTGCGATGGGAAGAGACCCAGTACTTC

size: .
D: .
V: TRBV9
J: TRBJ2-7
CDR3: CASSAGTPSYEQYF
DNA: TGTGCCAGCAGCGCCGGGACACCCTCCTACGAGCAGTACTTC

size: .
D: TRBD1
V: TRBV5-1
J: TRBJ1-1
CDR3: CASSAGGFTGAEAFF
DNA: TGCGCCAGCAGCGCGGGAGGGTTTACAGGGGCTGAAGCTTTCTTT

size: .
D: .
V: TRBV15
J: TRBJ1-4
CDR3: CATSRDQTNEKLFF
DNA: TGTGCCACCAGCAGAGACCAGACTAATGAAAAACTGTTTTTT

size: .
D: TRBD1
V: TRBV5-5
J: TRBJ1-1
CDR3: CASSLSPDRGAEAFF
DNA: TGTGCCAGCAGCTTATCACCAGACAGGGGGGCTGAAGCTTTCTTT